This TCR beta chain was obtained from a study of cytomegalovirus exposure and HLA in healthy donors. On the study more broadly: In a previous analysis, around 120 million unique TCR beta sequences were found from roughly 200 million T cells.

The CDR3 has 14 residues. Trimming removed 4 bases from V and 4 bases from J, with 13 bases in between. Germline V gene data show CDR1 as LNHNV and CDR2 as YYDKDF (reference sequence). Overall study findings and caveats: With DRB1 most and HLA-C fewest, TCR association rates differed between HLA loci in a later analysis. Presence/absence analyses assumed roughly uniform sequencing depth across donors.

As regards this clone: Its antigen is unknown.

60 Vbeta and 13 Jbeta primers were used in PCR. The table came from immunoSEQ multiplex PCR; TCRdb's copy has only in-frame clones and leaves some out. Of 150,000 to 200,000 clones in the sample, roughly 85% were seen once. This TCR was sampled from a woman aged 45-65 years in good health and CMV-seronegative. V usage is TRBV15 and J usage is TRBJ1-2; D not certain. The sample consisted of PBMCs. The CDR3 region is CATSISGTFYGYTF. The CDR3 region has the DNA TGTGCCACCAGCATCAGTGGCACCTTCTATGGCTACACCTTC.